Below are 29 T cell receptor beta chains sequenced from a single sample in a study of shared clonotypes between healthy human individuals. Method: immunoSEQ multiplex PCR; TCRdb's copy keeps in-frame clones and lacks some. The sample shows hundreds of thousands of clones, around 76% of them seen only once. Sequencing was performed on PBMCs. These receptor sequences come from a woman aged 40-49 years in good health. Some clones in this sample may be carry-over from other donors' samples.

CDR3 in DNA: TGTGCCAGCAGCCCCAGGACGTCGAACAATGAGCAGTTCTTC. This codes for CASSPRTSNNEQFF. The V gene is TRBV9, the J gene TRBJ2-1; D remains unclear. The V and J ends lost 4 bases and 5 bases respectively, with 13 bases between them. CDR1 and CDR2 (germline): SGDLS, YYNGEE. CDR3 length: 14 amino acids.

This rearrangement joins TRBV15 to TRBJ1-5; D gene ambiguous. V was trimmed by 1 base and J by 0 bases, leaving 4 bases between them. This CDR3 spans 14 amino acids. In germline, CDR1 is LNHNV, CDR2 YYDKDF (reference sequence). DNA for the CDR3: TGTGCCACCAGCAGAGCCGTTAGCAATCAGCCCCAGCATTTT. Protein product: CATSRAVSNQPQHF.

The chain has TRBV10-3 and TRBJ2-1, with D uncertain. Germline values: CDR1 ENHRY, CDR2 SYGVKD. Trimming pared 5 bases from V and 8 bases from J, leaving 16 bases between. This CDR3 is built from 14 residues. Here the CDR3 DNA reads TGTGCCATCAGTCAAGGTCGTTCTGACCATGAGCAGTTCTTC. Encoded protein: CAISQGRSDHEQFF.

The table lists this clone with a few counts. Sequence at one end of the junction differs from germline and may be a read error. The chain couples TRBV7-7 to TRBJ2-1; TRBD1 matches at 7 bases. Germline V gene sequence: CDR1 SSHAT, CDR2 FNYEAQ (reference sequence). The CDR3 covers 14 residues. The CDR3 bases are TGTGCTAGCAGCCTCGGGACAGTTGGGGGTGAGCAGTTCTTC. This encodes CASSLGTVGGEQFF. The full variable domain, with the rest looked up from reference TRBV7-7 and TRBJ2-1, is GAGVSQSPRYKVTKRGQDVTLRCDPISSHATLYWYQQALGQGPEFLTYFNYEAQPDKSGLPSDRFSAERPEGSISTLTIQRTEQRDSAMYRCASSLGTVGGEQFFGPGTRLTVL.

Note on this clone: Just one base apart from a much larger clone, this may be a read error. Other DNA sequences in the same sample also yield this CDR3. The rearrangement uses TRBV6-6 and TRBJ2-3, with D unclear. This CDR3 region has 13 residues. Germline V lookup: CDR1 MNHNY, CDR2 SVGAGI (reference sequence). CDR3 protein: CASQGGPTDTQYF. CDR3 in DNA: TGTGCCTCTCAAGGCGGACCCACAGACACGCAGTATTTT.

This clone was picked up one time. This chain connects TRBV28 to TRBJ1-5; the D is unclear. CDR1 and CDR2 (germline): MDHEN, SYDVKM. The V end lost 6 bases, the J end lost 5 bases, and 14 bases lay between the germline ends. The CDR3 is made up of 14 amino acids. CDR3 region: CASSRVEGHQPQHF. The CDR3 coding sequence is TGTGCCAGCAGCCGCGTAGAGGGTCATCAGCCCCAGCATTTT.

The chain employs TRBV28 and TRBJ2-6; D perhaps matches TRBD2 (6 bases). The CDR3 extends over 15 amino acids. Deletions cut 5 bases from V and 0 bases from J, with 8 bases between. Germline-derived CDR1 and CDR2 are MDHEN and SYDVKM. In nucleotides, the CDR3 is TGTGCCAGCAGTCGGGGGAGCTCTGGGGCCAACGTCCTGACTTTC. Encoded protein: CASSRGSSGANVLTF.

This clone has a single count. CDR3 residues: CASSLELAGGETDTQYF. DNA of the CDR3: TGTGCCAGCAGCTTAGAGCTAGCGGGAGGTGAAACAGATACGCAGTATTTT. The rearrangement links TRBV7-2 to TRBJ2-3; 11 positions agree with TRBD2. Germline loops: CDR1 SGHTA, CDR2 FQGNSA. V was pared by 1 base and J by 3 bases, with 6 bases of the junction left unmatched. The CDR3 length is 17 residues.

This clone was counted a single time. In DNA form, the CDR3 reads TGTGCCAGCATCAGGGGCGGAATTGACGAGCAGTACTTC. It yields the protein CASIRGGIDEQYF. The V and J genes are TRBV5-5 and TRBJ2-7; tentatively, D is TRBD1 (6 bases). CDR1 and CDR2 (germline): SGHKS, YYEKEE (reference sequence). The germline V and J ends were trimmed by 6 bases and 5 bases, with 15 bases remaining between them. The CDR3 extends over 13 amino acids.

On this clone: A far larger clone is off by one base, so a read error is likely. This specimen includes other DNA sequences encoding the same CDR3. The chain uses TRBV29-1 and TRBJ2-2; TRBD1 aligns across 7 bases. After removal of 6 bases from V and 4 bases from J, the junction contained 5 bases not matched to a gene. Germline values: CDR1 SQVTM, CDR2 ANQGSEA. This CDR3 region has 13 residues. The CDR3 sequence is CSVNRGGTGELFF. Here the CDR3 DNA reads TGCAGCGTCAACAGGGGCGGCACCGGGGAGCTGTTTTTT.

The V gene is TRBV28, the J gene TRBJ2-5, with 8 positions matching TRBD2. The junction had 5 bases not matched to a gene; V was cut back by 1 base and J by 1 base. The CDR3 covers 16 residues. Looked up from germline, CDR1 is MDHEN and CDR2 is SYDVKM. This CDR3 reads CASSLLGSGAQETQYF. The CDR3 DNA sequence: TGTGCCAGCAGTTTATTGGGTAGCGGGGCCCAAGAGACCCAGTACTTC.

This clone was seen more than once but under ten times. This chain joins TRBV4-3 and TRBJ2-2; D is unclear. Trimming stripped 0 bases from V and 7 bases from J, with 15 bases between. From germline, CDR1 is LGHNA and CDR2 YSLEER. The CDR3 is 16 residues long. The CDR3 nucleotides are TGCGCCAGCAGCCAAGATAGGTCCGGCGGCATCGGGGAGCTGTTTTTT. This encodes CASSQDRSGGIGELFF.

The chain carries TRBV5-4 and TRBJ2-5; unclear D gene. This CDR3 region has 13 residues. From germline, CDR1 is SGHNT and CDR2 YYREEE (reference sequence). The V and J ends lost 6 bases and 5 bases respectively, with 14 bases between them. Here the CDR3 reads CASKISFGETQYF. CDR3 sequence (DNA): TGTGCCAGCAAAATATCGTTTGGGGAGACCCAGTACTTC.

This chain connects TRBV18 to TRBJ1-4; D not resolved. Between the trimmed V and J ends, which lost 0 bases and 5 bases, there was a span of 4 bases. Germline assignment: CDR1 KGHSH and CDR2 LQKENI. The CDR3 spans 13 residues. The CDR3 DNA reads TGTGCCAGCTCACCACCGGGGAATGAAAAACTGTTTTTT. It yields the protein CASSPPGNEKLFF.

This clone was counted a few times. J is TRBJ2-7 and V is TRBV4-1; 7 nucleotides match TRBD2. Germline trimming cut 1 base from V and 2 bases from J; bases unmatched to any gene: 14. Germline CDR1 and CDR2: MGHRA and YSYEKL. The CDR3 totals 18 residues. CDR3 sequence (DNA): TGCGCCAGCAGCCAAGCTACGGCCGGGACTAACCTACCCTACGAGCAGTACTTC. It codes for CASSQATAGTNLPYEQYF.

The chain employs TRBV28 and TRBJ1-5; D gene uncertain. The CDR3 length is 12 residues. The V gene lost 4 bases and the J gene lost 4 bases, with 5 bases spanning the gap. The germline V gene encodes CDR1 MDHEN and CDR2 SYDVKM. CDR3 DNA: TGTGCCAGCAGTTCAGAGAATCAGCCCCAGCATTTT. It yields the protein CASSSENQPQHF.

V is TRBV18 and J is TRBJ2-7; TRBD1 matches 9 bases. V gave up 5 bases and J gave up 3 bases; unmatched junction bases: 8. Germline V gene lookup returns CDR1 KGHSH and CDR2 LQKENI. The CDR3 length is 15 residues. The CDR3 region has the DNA TGTGCCAGCTCAGCTGCCGGGACAGGGAGCTACGAGCAGTACTTC. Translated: CASSAAGTGSYEQYF. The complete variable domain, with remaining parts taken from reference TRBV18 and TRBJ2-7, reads NAGVMQNPRHLVRRRGQEARLRCSPMKGHSHVYWYRQLPEEGLKFMVYLQKENIIDESGMPKERFSAEFPKEGPSILRIQQVVRGDSAAYFCASSAAGTGSYEQYFGPGTRLTVT.

CDR3 protein: CASSITGANEKLFF. CDR3 nucleotide sequence: TGTGCCAGTAGTATTACAGGGGCTAATGAAAAACTGTTTTTT. The chain recombines TRBV19 with TRBJ1-4; 7 positions match TRBD1. This CDR3 is 14 amino acids long. Losses at the gene ends were 3 bases for V and 3 bases for J; bases not matched to a gene: 1. Germline-derived CDR1 and CDR2 are LNHDA and SQIVND (reference sequence). The full variable domain, with the rest looked up from reference TRBV19 and TRBJ1-4, is DGGITQSPKYLFRKEGQNVTLSCEQNLNHDAMYWYRQDPGQGLRLIYYSQIVNDFQKGDIAEGYSVSREKKESFPLTVTSAQKNPTAFYLCASSITGANEKLFFGSGTQLSVL.

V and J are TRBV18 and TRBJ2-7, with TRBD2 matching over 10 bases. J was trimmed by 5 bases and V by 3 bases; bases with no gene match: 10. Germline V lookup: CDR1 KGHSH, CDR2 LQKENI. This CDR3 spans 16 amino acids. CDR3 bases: TGTGCCAGCTCACCCGAGACTAGCGGGTGGGCCGACGAGCAGTACTTC. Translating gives CASSPETSGWADEQYF.

CDR3: CASSLGVGGYTF. The CDR3 DNA reads TGCGCCAGCAGCTTGGGAGTTGGCGGCTACACCTTC. V gene TRBV5-1 combines with J gene TRBJ1-2; D is undetermined. V was shortened by 0 bases and J by 8 bases, with 8 bases between the two germline ends. The germline V gene encodes CDR1 SGHRS and CDR2 YFSETQ. The CDR3 totals 12 residues.

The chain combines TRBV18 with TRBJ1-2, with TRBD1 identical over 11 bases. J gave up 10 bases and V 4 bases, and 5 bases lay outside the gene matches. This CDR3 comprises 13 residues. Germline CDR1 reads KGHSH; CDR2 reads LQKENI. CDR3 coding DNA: TGTGCCAGCTCACTGGGACAGGGGGGAACCTACACCTTC. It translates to CASSLGQGGTYTF.

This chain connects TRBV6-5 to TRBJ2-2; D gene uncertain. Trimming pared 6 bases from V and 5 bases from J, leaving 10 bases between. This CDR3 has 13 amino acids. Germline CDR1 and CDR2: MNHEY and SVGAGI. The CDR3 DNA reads TGTGCCAGCAGGGCTCGGGCGACCGGGGAGCTGTTTTTT. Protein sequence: CASRARATGELFF.

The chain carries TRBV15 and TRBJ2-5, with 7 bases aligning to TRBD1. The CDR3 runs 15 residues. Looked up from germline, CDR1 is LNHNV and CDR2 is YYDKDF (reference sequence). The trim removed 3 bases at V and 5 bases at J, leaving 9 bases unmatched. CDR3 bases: TGTGCCACCAGCAGGGGGGCGCAGGGGGAGGAGACCCAGTACTTC. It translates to CATSRGAQGEETQYF. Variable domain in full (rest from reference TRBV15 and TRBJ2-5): DAMVIQNPRYQVTQFGKPVTLSCSQTLNHNVMYWYQQKSSQAPKLLFHYYDKDFNNEADTPDNFQSRRPNTSFCFLDIRSPGLGDTAMYLCATSRGAQGEETQYFGPGTRLLVL.

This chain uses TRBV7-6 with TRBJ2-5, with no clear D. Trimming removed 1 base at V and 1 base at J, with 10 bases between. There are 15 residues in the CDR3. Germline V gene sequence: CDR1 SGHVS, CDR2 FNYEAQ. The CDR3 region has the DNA TGTGCCAGCAGCTTAGTGCCCGCGCCCCAAGAGACCCAGTACTTC. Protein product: CASSLVPAPQETQYF.

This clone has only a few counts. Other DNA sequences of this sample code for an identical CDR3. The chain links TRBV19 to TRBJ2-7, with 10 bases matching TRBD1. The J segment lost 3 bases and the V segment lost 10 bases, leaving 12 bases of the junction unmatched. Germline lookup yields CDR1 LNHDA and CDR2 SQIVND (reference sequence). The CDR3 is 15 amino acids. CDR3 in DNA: TGTGCCACCACTGAGGATGGACAGGGGGGCTACGAGCAGTACTTC. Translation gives CATTEDGQGGYEQYF.

CDR3 region: CASSVAERPGGAGELFF. The CDR3 nucleotides are TGTGCCAGCAGCGTAGCGGAGAGGCCCGGCGGGGCCGGGGAGCTGTTTTTT. The rearrangement joins TRBV9 to TRBJ2-2; possibly TRBD2 for D (6 bases). V gave up 0 bases and J gave up 6 bases, with 18 bases separating them. The CDR3 has 17 amino acids. Germline values: CDR1 SGDLS, CDR2 YYNGEE.

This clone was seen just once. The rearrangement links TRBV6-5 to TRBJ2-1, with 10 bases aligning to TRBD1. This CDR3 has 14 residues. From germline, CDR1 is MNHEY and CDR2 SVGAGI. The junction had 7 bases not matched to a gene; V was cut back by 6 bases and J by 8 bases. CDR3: CASSGGTGVDEQFF. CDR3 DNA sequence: TGTGCCAGCAGCGGCGGGACAGGGGTCGATGAGCAGTTCTTC.

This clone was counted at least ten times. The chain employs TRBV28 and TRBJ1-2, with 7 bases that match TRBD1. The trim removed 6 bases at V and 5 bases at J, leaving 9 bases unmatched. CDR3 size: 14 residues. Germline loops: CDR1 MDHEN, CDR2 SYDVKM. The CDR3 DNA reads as TGTGCCAGCAGCAATAGGGGGCGCGGGTATGGCTACACCTTC. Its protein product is CASSNRGRGYGYTF.

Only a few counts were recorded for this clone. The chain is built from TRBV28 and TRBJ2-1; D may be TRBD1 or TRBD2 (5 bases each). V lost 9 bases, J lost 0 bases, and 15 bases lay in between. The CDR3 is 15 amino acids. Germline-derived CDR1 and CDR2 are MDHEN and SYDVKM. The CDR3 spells CASYESGPSYNEQFF. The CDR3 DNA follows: TGTGCCAGTTACGAGTCGGGACCCTCCTACAATGAGCAGTTCTTC.